These 2 T cell receptor beta chains were sequenced from one sample in a study of beta chain features in type 1 diabetes. Study-wide findings and caveats: The study found moderately but significantly shorter TCRB CDR3s in all four CD4+ subsets of Type 1 diabetes patients.

These TCRs are of unknown antigen specificity. The whole isolated RNA underwent reverse transcription, so sequencing captured expressed TCRB transcripts. Only in-frame clones appear in the TCRdb table, and some are missing; sequencing was by immunoSEQ multiplex PCR. The table shows 400,000 or so clones, with over 9% occurring only once. The sample was central memory CD4+ T cells from blood. These receptors originate from a man aged 25-45 years with type 1 diabetes.

This clone has just a few counts. The rearrangement links TRBV5-5 to TRBJ2-5; the D gene is possibly TRBD2 (6 bases). The CDR3 length is 14 residues. Trimming removed 4 bases from V and 3 bases from J, with 13 bases in between. Per the germline V gene, CDR1 is SGHKS and CDR2 is YYEKEE (reference sequence). CDR3: CASSRGGVEETQYF. In DNA, the CDR3 is TGTGCCAGCAGCCGAGGAGGGGTGGAAGAGACCCAGTACTTC.

This clone was found a few times. V usage is TRBV10-3 and J usage is TRBJ1-2, with 11 bases matching TRBD1. Trimming cost V 6 bases and J 4 bases; bases outside gene matches: 7. This CDR3 contains 15 residues. The germline V gene has CDR1 ENHRY and CDR2 SYGVKD. The CDR3 reads CAIRLGQGAFYGYTF. DNA for the CDR3: TGTGCCATCAGACTCGGACAGGGGGCATTCTATGGCTACACCTTC.